This T cell receptor (beta chain) was profiled in a study of blood T cells in healthy people across ages. In the study overall: The capture of about one barcoded beta molecule per two T cells was achieved by template switching.

Each donor gave approximately 9.7 milliliters of peripheral blood. The CDR3 length is 17 residues. Per germline, CDR1 SSHAT and CDR2 FNYEAQ (reference sequence). Through a sample-barcoded 5' primer and a J-beta primer mix, a second PCR was run for 7 to 11 cycles. MiXCR, run by TCRdb on the 5' RACE reads, gives a single entry per CDR3 protein. The sample holds just under 750,000 distinct CDR3 sequences, about 20% seen once. With respect to this clonotype: The target antigen is unknown. A read error may produce the germline difference seen at one junction end.

Study results and caveats: Significant beta diversity loss was already apparent by age approximately 36, declining roughly linearly.

The sample taken for sequencing was blood. The sequence came from a man between 70 and 80 years old in good health. The rearrangement links TRBV7-7 to TRBJ2-3; 9 bases align to TRBD2. The CDR3 bases are TGTGCTAGCAGCTTAGACAAGCCTAGCGGGACTCAGGATACGCAGTATTTT. Translation gives CASSLDKPSGTQDTQYF.